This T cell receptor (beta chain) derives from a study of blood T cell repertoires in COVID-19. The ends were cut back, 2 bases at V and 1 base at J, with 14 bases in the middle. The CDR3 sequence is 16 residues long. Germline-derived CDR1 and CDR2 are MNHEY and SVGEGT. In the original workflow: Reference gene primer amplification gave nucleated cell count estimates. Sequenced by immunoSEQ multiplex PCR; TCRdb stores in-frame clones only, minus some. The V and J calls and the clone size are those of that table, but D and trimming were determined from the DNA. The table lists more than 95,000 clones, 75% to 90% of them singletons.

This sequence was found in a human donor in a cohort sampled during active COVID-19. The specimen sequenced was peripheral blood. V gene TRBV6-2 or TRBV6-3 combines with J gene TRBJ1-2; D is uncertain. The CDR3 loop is CASSYGRSYLNYGYTF. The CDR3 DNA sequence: TGTGCCAGCAGTTACGGGCGATCCTATCTTAACTATGGCTACACCTTC.